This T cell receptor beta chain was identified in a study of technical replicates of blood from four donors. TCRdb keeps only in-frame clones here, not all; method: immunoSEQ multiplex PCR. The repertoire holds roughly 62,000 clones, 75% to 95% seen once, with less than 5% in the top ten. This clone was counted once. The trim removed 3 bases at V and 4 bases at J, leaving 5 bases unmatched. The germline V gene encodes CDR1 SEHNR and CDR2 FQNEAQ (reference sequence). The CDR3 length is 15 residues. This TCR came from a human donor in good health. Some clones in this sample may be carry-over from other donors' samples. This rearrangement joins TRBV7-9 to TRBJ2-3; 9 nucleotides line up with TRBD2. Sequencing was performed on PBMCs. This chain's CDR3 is CASSFGGGVSDTQYF. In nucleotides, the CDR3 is TGTGCCAGCAGCTTCGGCGGGGGGGTTTCAGATACGCAGTATTTT.